Below are 8 T cell receptor beta chains sequenced from a single sample in a study of T and B cells in COVID-19 patients. From blood, about 220-500 ng of genomic DNA served as TRB template. Multiplex PCR with BIOMED2 TRB-A/B primer pools amplified TRB rearrangements. MiXCR, run by TCRdb on the multiplex PCR reads, gives a single entry per CDR3 protein. Of some 13,000 distinct CDR3 sequences in the sample, about 25% were seen once. The source material was blood. These receptors were collected from a human donor who had recovered from COVID-19.

V and J are TRBV20-1 and TRBJ1-2, with TRBD1 as a possible D gene (5 bases). The length of the CDR3 is 15 residues. The V and J ends lost 5 bases and 2 bases respectively, with 18 bases between them. Germline CDR1 DFQATT, CDR2 SNEGSKA (reference sequence). The CDR3 coding sequence is TGCAGTGCTCAAATTGTGCTTGGGGGGAACTATGGCTACACCTTC. Amino acids: CSAQIVLGGNYGYTF.

This clonotype was recorded a few times. The chain employs TRBV7-6 and TRBJ2-1; TRBD2 matches 14 bases. V shed 3 bases and J 9 bases; nucleotides not matched to a gene: 4. CDR1 and CDR2 from the germline V gene are SGHVS and FNYEAQ. There are 15 residues in the CDR3. The CDR3 protein is CASSLGLAGAGEQFF. The CDR3 DNA reads as TGTGCCAGCAGCTTGGGACTAGCGGGAGCCGGTGAGCAGTTCTTC. The full variable domain, with the rest looked up from reference TRBV7-6 and TRBJ2-1, is GAGVSQSPRYKVTKRGQDVALRCDPISGHVSLYWYRQALGQGPEFLTYFNYEAQQDKSGLPNDRFSAERPEGSISTLTIQRTEQRDSAMYRCASSLGLAGAGEQFFGPGTRLTVL.

The genes are TRBV29-1 and TRBJ2-7; TRBD1 matches at 11 bases. The CDR3 runs to 13 residues. Germline V gene lookup returns CDR1 SQVTM and CDR2 ANQGSEA. V was pared by 4 bases and J by 3 bases, with 2 bases of the junction left unmatched. The CDR3, as DNA: TGCAGCGTTGCGGGGACAGGGGGCTACGAGCAGTACTTC. Residues: CSVAGTGGYEQYF.

This chain uses TRBV20-1 with TRBJ2-5; TRBD1 or TRBD2 may be the D gene (6 bases each). The CDR3 runs to 17 residues. V was pared by 6 bases and J by 5 bases, with 28 bases between. Germline V gene data show CDR1 as DFQATT and CDR2 as SNEGSKA (reference sequence). In DNA, the CDR3 is TGCAGTGCAAACGTGCAGGTCGGAGGGGGGACTCGGGAGACCCAGTACTTC. It is translated as CSANVQVGGGTRETQYF.

The chain combines TRBV12-3 or TRBV12-4 with TRBJ2-1; no definite D call. V gave up 6 bases and J gave up 2 bases, with 14 bases separating them. The CDR3 sequence is 15 residues long. CDR3 in amino acids: CASSASSGAYNEQFF. CDR3 DNA sequence: TGTGCCAGCAGCGCCAGCAGTGGTGCCTACAATGAGCAGTTCTTC.

This clonotype was recorded many times. The gene calls are TRBV6-2 or TRBV6-3 and TRBJ1-5; 11 nucleotides line up with TRBD1. V dropped 5 bases and J dropped 5; count of bases not matched to a gene: 5. Germline-derived CDR1 and CDR2 are MNHEY and SVGEGT. This CDR3 comprises 15 residues. CDR3 in DNA: TGTGCCAGCAGTCAGGACAGGGGGCGGCATCAGCCCCAGCATTTT. Translated: CASSQDRGRHQPQHF.

This clonotype is medium-sized in the sample. This chain connects TRBV6-5 to TRBJ1-2; TRBD1 might be the D (6 bases). Germline CDR1 is MNHEY and CDR2 is SVGAGI. V was clipped by 5 bases and J by 0 bases, with 16 bases between them. This CDR3 has 16 residues. The CDR3 loop is CASSGRTANPNYGYTF. The CDR3 nucleotides read TGTGCCAGCAGTGGGCGGACAGCGAACCCTAACTATGGCTACACCTTC.

This clonotype was counted ten times or more. This chain uses TRBV6-5 with TRBJ2-1, with 11 bases that match TRBD2. This CDR3 region has 15 residues. V dropped 7 bases and J dropped 3; count of bases not matched to a gene: 5. Germline V gene lookup returns CDR1 MNHEY and CDR2 SVGAGI. The CDR3 here is CASNSGTSGYNEQFF. The DNA for the CDR3 is TGTGCCAGCAATTCCGGGACTAGCGGCTACAATGAGCAGTTCTTC.